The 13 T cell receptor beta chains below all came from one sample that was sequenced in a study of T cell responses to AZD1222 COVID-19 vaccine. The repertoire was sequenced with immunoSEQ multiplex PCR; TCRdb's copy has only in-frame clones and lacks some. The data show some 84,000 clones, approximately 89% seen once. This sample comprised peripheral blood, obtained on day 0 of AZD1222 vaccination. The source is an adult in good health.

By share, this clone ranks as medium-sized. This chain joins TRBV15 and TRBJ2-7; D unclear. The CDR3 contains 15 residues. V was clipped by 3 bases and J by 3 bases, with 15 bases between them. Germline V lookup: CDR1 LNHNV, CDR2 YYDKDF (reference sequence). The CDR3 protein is CATSRGGAQNYEQYF. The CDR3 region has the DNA TGTGCCACCAGCAGGGGCGGAGCCCAAAACTACGAGCAGTACTTC.

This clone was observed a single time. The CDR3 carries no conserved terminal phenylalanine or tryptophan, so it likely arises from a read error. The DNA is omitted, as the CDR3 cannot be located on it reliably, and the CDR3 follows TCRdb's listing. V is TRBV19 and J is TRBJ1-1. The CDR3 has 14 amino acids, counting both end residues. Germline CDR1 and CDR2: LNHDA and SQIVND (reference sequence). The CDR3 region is CASSPPLRELKIWI.

CDR3 DNA sequence: TGTGCCAGCAGTGGGATATCAACTAATGAAAAACTGTTTTTT. Amino acid sequence: CASSGISTNEKLFF. The gene calls are TRBV28 and TRBJ1-4; D is unclear. The V gene's germline CDR1 is MDHEN and CDR2 SYDVKM. Trimming shortened V by 5 bases and J by 0 bases, and 7 bases separated the two germline ends. This CDR3 contains 14 residues. Together with reference TRBV28 and TRBJ1-4, the CDR3 gives the full variable domain: DVKVTQSSRYLVKRTGEKVFLECVQDMDHENMFWYRQDPGLGLRLIYFSYDVKMKEKGDIPEGYSVSREKKERFSLILESASTNQTSMYLCASSGISTNEKLFFGSGTQLSVL.

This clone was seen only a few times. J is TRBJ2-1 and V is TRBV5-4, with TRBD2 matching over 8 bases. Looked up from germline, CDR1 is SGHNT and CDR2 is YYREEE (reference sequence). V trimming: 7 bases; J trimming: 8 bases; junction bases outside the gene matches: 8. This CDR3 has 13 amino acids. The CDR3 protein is CASAITSGDEQFF. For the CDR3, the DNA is TGTGCCAGCGCAATCACTAGCGGCGATGAGCAGTTCTTC.

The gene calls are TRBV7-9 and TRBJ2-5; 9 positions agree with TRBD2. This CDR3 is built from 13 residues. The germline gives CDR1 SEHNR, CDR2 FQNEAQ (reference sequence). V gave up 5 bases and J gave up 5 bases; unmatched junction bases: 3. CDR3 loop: CASSHGLAETQYF. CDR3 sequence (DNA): TGTGCCAGCAGCCACGGACTAGCGGAGACCCAGTACTTC. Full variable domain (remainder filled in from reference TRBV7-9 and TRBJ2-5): DTGVSQNPRHKITKRGQNVTFRCDPISEHNRLYWYRQTLGQGPEFLTYFQNEAQLEKSRLLSDRFSAERPKGSFSTLEIQRTEQGDSAMYLCASSHGLAETQYFGPGTRLLVL.

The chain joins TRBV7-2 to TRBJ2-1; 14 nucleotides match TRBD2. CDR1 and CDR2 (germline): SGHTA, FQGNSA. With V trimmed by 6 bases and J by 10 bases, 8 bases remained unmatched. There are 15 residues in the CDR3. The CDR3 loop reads CASSRLAGGPWEQFF. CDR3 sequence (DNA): TGTGCCAGCAGTCGACTAGCGGGAGGGCCTTGGGAGCAGTTCTTC.

For the CDR3, the DNA is TGCAGCGTTGAGGGTGGGAGTTTGTGGAATGAGCAGTTCTTC. Translated: CSVEGGSLWNEQFF. The chain is built from TRBV29-1 and TRBJ2-1, with D maybe TRBD2 (5 bases). Trimming took 3 bases from V and 7 from J, leaving 16 bases between them. This CDR3 spans 14 amino acids. Germline assignment: CDR1 SQVTM and CDR2 ANQGSEA.

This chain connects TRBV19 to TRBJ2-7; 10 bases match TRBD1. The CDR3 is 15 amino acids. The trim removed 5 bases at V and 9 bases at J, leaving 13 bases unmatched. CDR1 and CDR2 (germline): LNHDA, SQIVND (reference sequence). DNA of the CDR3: TGTGCCAGTAGTTCGATACGGGGACAGGGGACAGCGCAGTACTTC. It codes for CASSSIRGQGTAQYF.

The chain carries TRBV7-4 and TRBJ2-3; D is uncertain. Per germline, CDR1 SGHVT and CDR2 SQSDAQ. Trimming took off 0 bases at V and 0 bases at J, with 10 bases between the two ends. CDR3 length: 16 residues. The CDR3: CASSLAYTASTDTQYF. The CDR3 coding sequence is TGTGCCAGCAGCTTAGCCTATACAGCTAGCACAGATACGCAGTATTTT.

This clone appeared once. Here the CDR3 reads CASSVGGTGHYGYTF. CDR3 DNA sequence: TGTGCCAGCAGCGTAGGAGGGACAGGGCACTATGGCTACACCTTC. The V and J genes are TRBV9 and TRBJ1-2, with TRBD1 matching over 9 bases. The CDR3 runs to 15 residues. J lost 3 bases, V lost 0 bases, and 3 bases had no gene match. Per the germline V gene, CDR1 is SGDLS and CDR2 is YYNGEE.

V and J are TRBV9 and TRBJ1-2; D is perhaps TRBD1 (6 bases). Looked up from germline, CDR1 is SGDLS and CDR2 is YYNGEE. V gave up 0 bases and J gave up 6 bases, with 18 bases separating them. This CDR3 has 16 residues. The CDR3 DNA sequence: TGTGCCAGCAGCGTAGGGTTAAGGGGACAAGGGGATGGCTACACCTTC. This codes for CASSVGLRGQGDGYTF.

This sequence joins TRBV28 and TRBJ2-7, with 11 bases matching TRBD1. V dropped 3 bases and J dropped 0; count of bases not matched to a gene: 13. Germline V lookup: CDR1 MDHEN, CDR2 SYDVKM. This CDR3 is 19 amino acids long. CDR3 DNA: TGTGCCAGCAGTTTCCTCCGGGGACAGGGGGTGAAAAGCTCCTACGAGCAGTACTTC. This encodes CASSFLRGQGVKSSYEQYF.

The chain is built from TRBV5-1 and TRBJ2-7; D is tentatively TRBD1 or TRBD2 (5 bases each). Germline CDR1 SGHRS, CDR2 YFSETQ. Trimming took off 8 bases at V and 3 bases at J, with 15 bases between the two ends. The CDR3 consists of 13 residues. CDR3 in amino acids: CASTSGLNYEQYF. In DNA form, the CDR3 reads TGCGCCAGTACCTCGGGGCTAAACTACGAGCAGTACTTC.